This is a list of T cell receptor beta chains from one sample in a study of vaccination effects on CD4 cells after COVID-19. These receptors have no known antigen. TCRdb's copy holds only in-frame clones and misses some; the assay was immunoSEQ multiplex PCR. In the table there are around 65,000 clones, about 80% of which are singletons. The sample in question was CD4+ T cells from PBMCs cultured with HCoV-229E spike peptides, obtained after COVID-19 vaccination. Receptors originate from a human donor who received a COVID-19 vaccine. CDR3s include the opening cysteine and the closing phenylalanine or tryptophan. D genes are given only for firm matches. Expanded clones are given a class, and other clones once, few, many or no size at all.

clone size	D gene	V gene	J gene	CDR3 DNA	CDR3 protein
NA	NA	TRBV15	TRBJ1-5	TGTGCCACCAGCCTCAGACAGGGCAATCAGCCCCAGCATTTT	CATSLRQGNQPQHF
NA	NA	TRBV10-2	TRBJ1-2	TGCGCCAGCAGTGAGTCGGGGCAGGCCAACTATGGCTACACCTTC	CASSESGQANYGYTF
once	TRBD1	TRBV6-4	TRBJ1-3	TGTGCCAGCAATGGGCCTTGGGGACAGGGGGAGCACTCTGGAAACACCATATATTTT	CASNGPWGQGEHSGNTIYF
NA	NA	TRBV29-1	TRBJ1-2	TGCAGCGCTCCGACAGTAAACCCTAACTATGGCTACACCTTC	CSAPTVNPNYGYTF
NA	NA	TRBV7-2	TRBJ1-3	TGTGCCAGCAGCTTAAACCCCGCGCCTGGAAACACCATATATTTT	CASSLNPAPGNTIYF
NA	NA	TRBV12-3/TRBV12-4	TRBJ1-2	TGTGCCAGCAGTTACAGATATGGCTACACCTTC	CASSYRYGYTF
NA	TRBD1	TRBV5-4	TRBJ1-5	TGTGCCAGCAGCAAGGGACAGGGTAGCCAGCCCCAGCATTTT	CASSKGQGSQPQHF
NA	NA	TRBV2	TRBJ1-5	TGTGCCAGCAGTGTAGGTGCGGGGGTCAATCAGCCCCAGCATTTT	CASSVGAGVNQPQHF
few	NA	TRBV27	TRBJ1-5	TGTGCCAGCAGTTTATCATGGGGATCCAATCAGCCCCAGCATTTT	CASSLSWGSNQPQHF
NA	TRBD1	TRBV7-9	TRBJ1-6	TGTGCCAGCAGCTCATCGACAGGGAGGAATTCACCCCTCCACTTT	CASSSSTGRNSPLHF
NA	TRBD1	TRBV3-1/TRBV3-2	TRBJ1-1	TGTGCCAGCAGCCAAGTATTAGGGACAGGGTGTTCTGAAGCTTTCTTT	CASSQVLGTGCSEAFF
once	NA	TRBV4-1	TRBJ2-1	TGCGCCAGCAGCCGGGGTCAAGCGTATGAGCAGTTCTTC	CASSRGQAYEQFF
NA	NA	TRBV2	TRBJ1-2	TGTGCCAGCACCGAGGACTATGGCTACACCTTC	CASTEDYGYTF
NA	TRBD2	TRBV2	TRBJ2-3	TGTGCCAGCAGGCCCCCAGGGACTAGCGGGGGAGGGGATACGCAGTATTTT	CASRPPGTSGGGDTQYF
NA	TRBD1	TRBV14	TRBJ1-4	TGTGCCAGCAGCAGGGACAGGGTAGACGAAAAACTGTTTTTT	CASSRDRVDEKLFF
once	TRBD1	TRBV6-2/TRBV6-3	TRBJ1-1	TGTGCCAGCAGTCAGGGGGGAATGGCTGAAGCTTTCTTT	CASSQGGMAEAFF
NA	NA	TRBV24-1	TRBJ2-5	TGTGCCACCAGTGACCCCGACCCGGGGCGGGAGACCCAGTACTTC	CATSDPDPGRETQYF
NA	NA	TRBV19	TRBJ2-3	TGTGCCAGTAGTATCACAAGGGTAGGGGCGGACAGCGCGCAGTATTTT	CASSITRVGADSAQYF
NA	NA	TRBV24-1	TRBJ2-6	TGTGCCACCAGTGATAGGGGACTCCCATTCTTTTCTGGGGCCAACGTCCTGACTTTC	CATSDRGLPFFSGANVLTF
NA	NA	TRBV30	TRBJ1-1	TGTGCCTGGAACGGGGCGGGAGTATTGAACACTGAAGCTTTCTTT	CAWNGAGVLNTEAFF
NA	TRBD2	TRBV7-2	TRBJ2-2	TGTGCCAGCAGCCCTCGACTAGCGGGGGGGCGCACCGGGGAGCTGTTTTTT	CASSPRLAGGRTGELFF
few	NA	TRBV5-1	TRBJ1-1	TGCGCCAGCAGCTTAGACATCCGGAACACTGAAGCTTTCTTT	CASSLDIRNTEAFF
NA	TRBD2	TRBV24-1	TRBJ2-3	TGTGCCACCAGTGACCCCGGGACTAGCGGGGGCGGGGATACGCAGTATTTT	CATSDPGTSGGGDTQYF
NA	NA	TRBV29-1	TRBJ1-3	TGCAGCGCGAAAGCCCGGACCCTTCTCTCTGGAAACACCATATATTTT	CSAKARTLLSGNTIYF
once	NA	TRBV18	TRBJ1-5	TGTGCCAGCTCACCAGGAATGAATCAGCCCCAGCATTTT	CASSPGMNQPQHF
NA	TRBD2	TRBV7-2	TRBJ2-3	TGTGCCAGCAGCCCACGACCGGGACTAAACACAGATACGCAGTATTTT	CASSPRPGLNTDTQYF
NA	NA	TRBV6-5	TRBJ1-1	TGTGCCAGCACCCAGCAGGACTTCTCTGAAGCTTTCTTT	CASTQQDFSEAFF
NA	NA	TRBV3-1/TRBV3-2	TRBJ1-4	TGTGCCAGCAGCCAAGATGCCCTATGGGGTGAAAAACTGTTTTTT	CASSQDALWGEKLFF
once	TRBD2	TRBV5-1	TRBJ2-5	TGCGCCAGCAGCCCTGGACTAGCGGGGGGAGAGACCCAGTACTTC	CASSPGLAGGETQYF
NA	NA	TRBV24-1	TRBJ2-3	TGTGCCACCAGTACGATCGACACAGATACGCAGTATTTT	CATSTIDTDTQYF
few	NA	TRBV5-6	TRBJ1-2	TGTGCCAGCAGTGACCCGGGAGTCTATGGCTACACCTTC	CASSDPGVYGYTF
few	NA	TRBV4-3	TRBJ1-6	TGCGCCAGCAGCCGGGGTCCCCTTAATTCACCCCTCCACTTT	CASSRGPLNSPLHF
NA	NA	TRBV11-2	TRBJ2-1	TGTGCCAGCAGCGTCGGACTCTACTCCTACAATGAGCAGTTCTTC	CASSVGLYSYNEQFF
NA	TRBD1	TRBV5-1	TRBJ1-1	TGCGCCAGCAGCCTACGGACAGGAACTAACACTGAAGCTTTCTTT	CASSLRTGTNTEAFF
once	TRBD2	TRBV9	TRBJ2-5	TGTGCCAGCAGCCGAGCGGCGGGGGGTGAGACCCAGTACTTC	CASSRAAGGETQYF
NA	TRBD1	TRBV28	TRBJ2-6	TGTGCCAGCGGGGACAGGGAAGCTGGGGCCAACGTCCTGACTTTC	CASGDREAGANVLTF
NA	TRBD2	TRBV5-1	TRBJ2-3	TGCGCCAGCAGCCCTTTTAGGGGCGGGGGGGCCACAGATACGCAGTATTTT	CASSPFRGGGATDTQYF
NA	TRBD2	TRBV28	TRBJ2-5	TGTGCCAGCAGCCCGGGACTAGCGGGGGAGACCCAGTACTTC	CASSPGLAGETQYF
NA	TRBD1	TRBV10-3	TRBJ2-2	TGTGCCATCAGTGCCGGGACAGTGAACACCGGGGAGCTGTTTTTT	CAISAGTVNTGELFF
once	NA	TRBV4-1	TRBJ2-2	TGCGCCAGCAGCCAAGATTGGGGAGGGGAGCTGTTTTTT	CASSQDWGGELFF
NA	NA	TRBV6-4	TRBJ1-4	TGTGCCAGCAGTGAGAGTGCTGGACGAACGAATGAAAAACTGTTTTTT	CASSESAGRTNEKLFF
few	NA	TRBV6-5	TRBJ1-3	TGTGCCAGCAGTAAAACGGGCTCTGGAAACACCATATATTTT	CASSKTGSGNTIYF
few	NA	TRBV5-1	TRBJ2-3	TGCGCCAGCAAGGCAGGGCCACCGACAGATACGCAGTATTTT	CASKAGPPTDTQYF
NA	TRBD1	TRBV19	TRBJ2-3	TGTGCCAGTAGTATGGGACAGGGTGGGGCAGATACGCAGTATTTT	CASSMGQGGADTQYF
once	NA	TRBV5-1	TRBJ2-6	TGCGCCAGCAGTATAGCAGGTTCCTCTGGGGCCAACGTCCTGACTTTC	CASSIAGSSGANVLTF
NA	TRBD1	TRBV6-1	TRBJ1-5	TGTGCCAGCAGTGAAAACAGGGGGCTAGATCAGCCCCAGCATTTT	CASSENRGLDQPQHF
NA	TRBD1	TRBV18	TRBJ1-1	TGTGCCAGCTCCCCGAGGGACAGTTTGAACACTGAAGCTTTCTTT	CASSPRDSLNTEAFF
NA	NA	TRBV9	TRBJ2-1	TGTGCCAGCAGCGCGACAGGGAGGTTGAATGAGCAGTTCTTC	CASSATGRLNEQFF
NA	TRBD1	TRBV18	TRBJ1-1	TGTGCCAGCTCACCCTCCACAGGGGTGAACACTGAAGCTTTCTTT	CASSPSTGVNTEAFF
NA	NA	TRBV3-1/TRBV3-2	TRBJ2-4	TGTGCCAGCAGCCAAGACGAGGGGGGTAGAAACATTCAGTACTTC	CASSQDEGGRNIQYF
NA	TRBD2	TRBV15	TRBJ2-5	TGTGCCACCAGCAGAGATCCCGGGACTAGCGGAGAGACCCAGTACTTC	CATSRDPGTSGETQYF